A selection of T cell receptor beta chains follows, all from one sample in a study of circulating tumor DNA in untreated peripheral T-cell lymphoma. The protocol was immunoSEQ multiplex PCR, while the TCRdb copy is restricted to in-frame clones and leaves out a portion. This sample has under 3,000 clones, with 50% to 75% found just once. The sequenced sample consisted of tumor tissue. Source of these receptors: a human donor with peripheral T-cell lymphoma. Each CDR3 is given with its conserved first and last residue. D genes are given only for firm matches. A row's size may be missing; if present it is once, few, many or a size class.

D	V	J	size	CDR3	DNA
NA	TRBV30	TRBJ2-1	NA	CAWSVGSYNEQFF	TGTGCCTGGAGTGTTGGAAGTTACAATGAGCAGTTCTTC
NA	TRBV6-8	TRBJ1-2	NA	CASSLQKANYGYTF	TGTGCCAGCAGTTTACAGAAGGCGAACTATGGCTACACCTTC
NA	TRBV5-1	TRBJ1-4	NA	CASSSGRVPVSGDNEKLFF	TGCGCCAGCAGCTCAGGGAGGGTTCCGGTCTCTGGGGATAATGAAAAACTGTTTTTT
TRBD1	TRBV6-8	TRBJ1-1	NA	CASTRDRGVPEAFF	TGTGCCAGCACCAGGGACAGGGGTGTCCCTGAAGCTTTCTTT
NA	TRBV11-3	TRBJ2-6	NA	CASSIPWRRQSRANVLTF	TGTGCCAGCAGCATACCGTGGAGACGACAAAGTCGGGCCAACGTCCTGACTTTC
NA	TRBV19	TRBJ1-2	large	CASSPQGGYGYTF	TGTGCCAGTAGTCCCCAGGGTGGCTATGGCTACACCTTC
NA	TRBV16	TRBJ1-2	medium-sized	CASSQGQIDYGYTF	TGTGCCAGCAGCCAAGGACAGATTGACTATGGCTACACCTTC
TRBD1	TRBV19	TRBJ1-3	few	CASSGQGAGNTIYF	TGTGCCAGTAGTGGACAGGGGGCTGGAAACACCATATATTTT
TRBD2	TRBV5-1	TRBJ2-5	NA	CASSFSGGAPETQYF	TGCGCCAGCAGCTTTAGCGGGGGGGCCCCGGAGACCCAGTACTTC
NA	TRBV19	TRBJ1-5	NA	CASSTHGGRKPQHF	TGTGCCAGTAGTACCCACGGGGGAAGGAAGCCCCAGCATTTT
TRBD1	TRBV23-1	TRBJ2-7	NA	CASSLNAPGQHAYEQYF	TGCGCCAGCAGCTTGAATGCCCCGGGACAGCATGCCTACGAGCAGTACTTC
NA	TRBV29-1	TRBJ1-4	NA	CSVALTVSREKLFF	TGCAGCGTTGCACTGACGGTTAGTCGGGAAAAACTGTTTTTT
TRBD1	TRBV15	TRBJ1-4	NA	CATSVDRGNEKLFF	TGTGCCACCAGCGTCGACAGGGGTAATGAAAAACTGTTTTTT
TRBD1	TRBV15	TRBJ1-1	NA	CATSRRGFSQGVFSTEAFF	TGTGCCACCAGCAGACGTGGTTTCTCTCAGGGGGTATTTAGCACTGAAGCTTTCTTT
TRBD1	TRBV6-8	TRBJ1-1	NA	CASSSGQGVTEAFF	TGTGCCAGCAGCTCGGGACAGGGGGTAACTGAAGCTTTCTTT
TRBD1	TRBV14	TRBJ1-2	NA	CASSLITGDYYGYTF	TGTGCCAGCAGCCTGATTACAGGGGATTATTATGGCTACACCTTC
NA	TRBV6-8	TRBJ1-5	NA	CASSHGGDQPQHF	TGTGCCAGCAGCCACGGGGGTGATCAGCCCCAGCATTTT
TRBD2	TRBV15	TRBJ2-3	few	CATLNAGGTDTQYF	TGTGCCACCTTGAATGCGGGGGGGACAGATACGCAGTATTTT
NA	TRBV12-5	TRBJ1-1	NA	CASGLATEAEAFF	TGTGCTAGTGGTTTGGCCACCGAGGCTGAAGCTTTCTTT
NA	TRBV6-1	TRBJ2-1	NA	CASSEEGRTYNEQFF	TGTGCCAGCAGTGAAGAGGGAAGAACCTACAATGAGCAGTTCTTC
NA	TRBV19	TRBJ2-2	NA	CASSYQNTGELFF	TGTGCCAGTAGTTATCAAAACACCGGGGAGCTGTTTTTT
TRBD2	TRBV19	TRBJ2-7	few	CASSMGLAGSYEQYF	TGTGCCAGTAGTATGGGACTAGCGGGGTCCTACGAGCAGTACTTC
NA	TRBV12-2	TRBJ2-7	NA	CAILGRGQRLYEQYF	TGTGCCATCCTAGGGAGGGGACAGCGCCTCTACGAGCAGTACTTC
NA	TRBV30	TRBJ1-1	NA	CAWVGLGLGTEAFF	TGTGCCTGGGTTGGTCTGGGTCTGGGCACTGAAGCTTTCTTT
TRBD2	TRBV6-8	TRBJ2-7	few	CASSYSGLAESYEQYF	TGTGCCAGCAGTTACTCTGGACTAGCGGAGTCCTACGAGCAGTACTTC
NA	TRBV11-3	TRBJ1-5	NA	CASSLAGGGNQPQHF	TGTGCCAGCAGCTTGGCCGGTGGGGGGAATCAGCCCCAGCATTTT
NA	TRBV4-1	TRBJ1-1	NA	CASSLRDPRQGAAFF	TGCGCCAGCAGCCTCAGGGACCCCCGGCAAGGGGCAGCTTTCTTT
NA	TRBV2	TRBJ1-5	few	CASSPDGISNQPQHF	TGTGCCAGCAGCCCCGACGGTATTAGCAATCAGCCCCAGCATTTT
NA	TRBV29-1	TRBJ2-3	NA	CSVDPNTDTQYF	TGCAGCGTTGACCCGAACACAGATACGCAGTATTTT
NA	TRBV30	TRBJ1-6	NA	CAWSAEAQGRSPLHF	TGTGCCTGGAGTGCCGAGGCGCAGGGGCGATCACCCCTCCACTTT
NA	TRBV19	TRBJ2-7	NA	CASSTPGLELQYF	TGTGCCAGTAGTACTCCCGGACTTGAGCTGCAGTACTTC
NA	TRBV6-8	TRBJ1-3	medium-sized	CASSYSVYGNTIYF	TGTGCCAGCAGTTATTCGGTTTATGGAAACACCATATATTTT
NA	TRBV6-4	TRBJ1-2	NA	CASSSNYGYTF	TGTGCCAGCAGTTCAAACTATGGCTACACCTTC
NA	TRBV6-8	TRBJ2-2	medium-sized	CASTYAQEGSGELFF	TGTGCCAGCACTTATGCGCAGGAGGGGTCCGGGGAGCTGTTTTTT
TRBD1	TRBV6-7	TRBJ2-7	NA	CASSYDVRDRDYEQYF	TGTGCCAGCAGTTACGACGTACGGGACAGGGACTACGAGCAGTACTTC
NA	TRBV6-4	TRBJ2-1	NA	CASSLGEYNEQFF	TGTGCCAGCAGCCTTGGAGAGTACAATGAGCAGTTCTTC
TRBD2	TRBV6-8	TRBJ2-1	medium-sized	CASSWRVSGGGNEQFF	TGTGCCAGCAGTTGGAGGGTTAGCGGGGGAGGCAATGAGCAGTTCTTC
NA	TRBV6-8	TRBJ1-1	NA	CASRFGAGNTEAFF	TGTGCCAGCAGGTTCGGGGCAGGGAACACTGAAGCTTTCTTT
NA	TRBV19	TRBJ1-1	few	CASTWAGEAFF	TGTGCCAGTACCTGGGCTGGTGAAGCTTTCTTT
NA	TRBV29-1	TRBJ2-3	NA	CSVDSGKGTTSTDTQYF	TGCAGCGTTGACTCCGGGAAAGGAACCACTAGCACAGATACGCAGTATTTT